Below, one TCR beta chain is given with its context. The data were taken from a study of blood T cell repertoires in COVID-19. Methods used by the authors: Amplification with reference gene primers provided the estimates of nucleated cell counts. The data were produced by immunoSEQ multiplex PCR, yet TCRdb's version contains in-frame clones alone and is incomplete. D and trimming come from the DNA, and the V and J calls and clone size come from that table. This table holds about 49,000 clones, roughly 79% found once. V dropped 2 bases and J dropped 3 bases, with 14 bases sitting between them. CDR3 size: 16 residues. Germline values: CDR1 LGHDT, CDR2 YNNKEL (reference sequence).

Sequencing was done on a sample of peripheral blood. The TCR sequence derives from an elderly woman with COVID-19, enrolled during active disease. The chain uses TRBV3-1 (or the pseudogene TRBV3-2) and TRBJ2-4; a weak D match, TRBD1 (5 bases). The CDR3 reads CASSQFLGLVKNIQYF. The CDR3, as DNA: TGTGCCAGCAGCCAATTCTTGGGGCTTGTCAAAAACATTCAGTACTTC.